The subject of this entry is one T cell receptor (beta chain). This record comes from a study of technical replicates of blood from several donors. Only in-frame clones appear in the TCRdb table, and some are missing; sequencing was by immunoSEQ multiplex PCR. The table has fewer than 100,000 clones, approximately 89% seen once. The germline gives CDR1 SGHDT, CDR2 YYEEEE. The CDR3 is made up of 14 amino acids. The ends were cut back, 0 bases at V and 4 bases at J, with 8 bases in the middle. The chain couples TRBV5-6 to TRBJ1-3, with D unresolved. The TCR originated in a human donor in good health. Material for sequencing was T cells isolated from PBMCs. The CDR3 coding sequence is TGTGCCAGCAGCTTGGGGGCTAACGGAAACACCATATATTTT. As protein: CASSLGANGNTIYF.